Each of the 31 T cell receptor beta chains below was sequenced from the same sample in a study of cytomegalovirus exposure and HLA in healthy donors. Amplification used 60 Vbeta primers and 13 Jbeta primers. Libraries were prepared by immunoSEQ multiplex PCR; TCRdb keeps only in-frame clonotypes and omits some of them. The sample includes about 92,000 clones, 81% of them seen just once. Sequencing input: PBMCs. The receptors here all came from a girl under 10 years old in good health and CMV-seropositive.

This rearrangement joins TRBV7-2 to TRBJ2-7; D is perhaps TRBD1 (5 bases). Between the trimmed V and J ends, which lost 5 bases and 1 base, there was a span of 18 bases. In germline, CDR1 is SGHTA, CDR2 FQGNSA. The CDR3 runs to 16 residues. In nucleotides, the CDR3 is TGTGCCAGCAGCAGGAACCCCAGGGCCCTTTCCTACGAGCAGTACTTC. This gives the protein CASSRNPRALSYEQYF.

This sequence joins TRBV2 and TRBJ2-1; 10 nucleotides align to TRBD1. Germline trimming cut 7 bases from V and 14 bases from J; bases unmatched to any gene: 2. In germline, CDR1 is SNHLY, CDR2 FYNNEI. This CDR3 region has 10 residues. CDR3 amino acids: CASTGTGEFF. The CDR3 nucleotides read TGTGCCAGCACCGGGACAGGGGAGTTCTTC.

This clone has a handful of counts. V usage is TRBV27 and J usage is TRBJ2-1; tentative D call: TRBD2 (5 bases). Germline CDR1 and CDR2: MNHEY and SMNVEV (reference sequence). The CDR3 totals 14 residues. V lost 6 bases to trimming and J lost 0 bases, with 9 bases between them. The DNA for the CDR3 is TGTGCCAGCAGCCTAACTAGCTCCTACAATGAGCAGTTCTTC. This encodes CASSLTSSYNEQFF.

In regard to this clone: Sequence at one end of the junction differs from germline and may be a read error. The chain employs TRBV9 and TRBJ2-1; D unclear. Per the germline V gene, CDR1 is SGDLS and CDR2 is YYNGEE. The CDR3 runs to 14 residues. In DNA form, the CDR3 reads TGTGCCAGCAGCCGTACGCCCAAGTACAATAAGCAGTTCTTC. Its translation: CASSRTPKYNKQFF. The full variable domain, with the rest looked up from reference TRBV9 and TRBJ2-1, is DSGVTQTPKHLITATGQRVTLRCSPRSGDLSVYWYQQSLDQGLQFLIQYYNGEERAKGNILERFSAQQFPDLHSELNLSSLELGDSALYFCASSRTPKYNKQFFGPGTRLTVL.

The chain links TRBV14 to TRBJ2-1, with 7 bases that match TRBD1. V trimming: 3 bases; J trimming: 0 bases; junction bases outside the gene matches: 5. The CDR3 runs 16 residues. From germline, CDR1 is SGHDN and CDR2 FVKESK. This chain's CDR3 is CASSHSGTVSYNEQFF. CDR3 nucleotides: TGTGCCAGCAGCCACTCCGGGACAGTCTCCTACAATGAGCAGTTCTTC. The full variable domain, completed using reference TRBV14 and TRBJ2-1, is EAGVTQFPSHSVIEKGQTVTLRCDPISGHDNLYWYRRVMGKEIKFLLHFVKESKQDESGMPNNRFLAERTGGTYSTLKVQPAELEDSGVYFCASSHSGTVSYNEQFFGPGTRLTVL.

The chain combines TRBV19 with TRBJ2-7; no definite D call. Trimming took off 6 bases at V and 7 bases at J, with 13 bases between the two ends. The CDR3 sequence is 12 residues long. Germline-derived CDR1 and CDR2 are LNHDA and SQIVND (reference sequence). The CDR3 DNA sequence: TGTGCCAGTAGCCAAGTCGAGACAGAGCAGTACTTC. Amino acid sequence: CASSQVETEQYF.

This clone turned up a few times. The chain links TRBV5-5 to TRBJ1-3; TRBD1 is a possible D gene (6 bases). V lost 4 bases and J lost 0, with 14 bases in between. The CDR3 has 16 amino acids. Germline CDR1 is SGHKS and CDR2 is YYEKEE (reference sequence). CDR3 nucleotide sequence: TGTGCCAGCAGCCTCCGACAGGAGAGCTCTGGAAACACCATATATTTT. As protein: CASSLRQESSGNTIYF. Together with reference TRBV5-5 and TRBJ1-3, the CDR3 gives the full variable domain: DAGVTQSPTHLIKTRGQQVTLRCSPISGHKSVSWYQQVLGQGPQFIFQYYEKEERGRGNFPDRFSARQFPNYSSELNVNALLLGDSALYLCASSLRQESSGNTIYFGEGSWLTVV.

The V and J genes are TRBV6-4 and TRBJ2-3; 9 nucleotides align to TRBD2. The CDR3 extends over 15 amino acids. V shed 6 bases, J shed 6 bases, and the junction held 10 bases outside the gene matches. Germline values: CDR1 MRHNA, CDR2 SNTAGT. CDR3 sequence (DNA): TGTGCCAGCAGCCTCGCGGGGGGGGGCAAGGATACGCAGTATTTT. This codes for CASSLAGGGKDTQYF.

V is TRBV6-5 and J is TRBJ2-7; D perhaps matches TRBD1 (5 bases). CDR1 is MNHEY, CDR2 SVGAGI, per germline. Trimming took off 7 bases at V and 2 bases at J, with 15 bases between the two ends. The CDR3 has 14 residues. This CDR3 is CASNSDSPPYEQYF. CDR3 bases: TGTGCCAGCAATTCAGACAGCCCCCCCTACGAGCAGTACTTC.

The V gene is TRBV28, the J gene TRBJ1-4; 7 positions match TRBD1. The germline CDR1 and CDR2 sequences are MDHEN and SYDVKM. CDR3 size: 14 residues. Trimming at V came to 6 bases and at J to 7 bases, leaving 8 bases not matched to a gene. The CDR3 protein is CASSSPGQFEKLFF. DNA of the CDR3: TGTGCCAGCAGCTCGCCGGGACAGTTTGAAAAACTGTTTTTT.

J is TRBJ2-1 and V is TRBV5-1; the match to TRBD2 covers 7 bases. J gave up 7 bases and V 1 base, and 8 bases lay outside the gene matches. This CDR3 is built from 15 residues. Germline CDR1 SGHRS, CDR2 YFSETQ. As DNA, the CDR3 is TGCGCCAGCAGCTTGAAGGTGAGCGGGACGAATGAGCAGTTCTTC. Translated: CASSLKVSGTNEQFF.

The count of this clone is one. This chain connects TRBV21-1 to TRBJ1-5; TRBD1, the D gene given by the table, was not confirmed from the DNA. TRBV21-1 is classified as a pseudogene. The CDR3 spans 15 residues. For the CDR3, the DNA is TGTGCCAGCAGCAAAATGGGGCACCCCAATCAGCCCCAGCATTTT. Protein sequence: CASSKMGHPNQPQHF.

This chain joins TRBV6-1 and TRBJ1-1; 10 nucleotides line up with TRBD1. V lost 5 bases to trimming and J lost 5 bases; unmatched junction nucleotides: 5. The CDR3 is 14 amino acids. Germline V CDR1 and CDR2: MNHNS, SASEGT. CDR3: CASSHGTGVTEAFF. The CDR3 DNA reads as TGTGCCAGCAGTCATGGGACAGGGGTTACTGAAGCTTTCTTT.

The chain combines TRBV9 with TRBJ2-1; TRBD2 matches 11 bases. Germline V gives CDR1 SGDLS, CDR2 YYNGEE. The junction had 13 bases not matched to a gene; V was cut back by 2 bases and J by 6 bases. The length of the CDR3 is 18 residues. The DNA for the CDR3 is TGTGCCAGCAGCGTCCCCCCGCGGTTACTAGCGGGAGTCAATGAGCAGTTCTTC. This sequence encodes CASSVPPRLLAGVNEQFF.

J is TRBJ1-4 and V is TRBV6-1; the match to TRBD1 covers 8 bases. CDR1 and CDR2 (germline): MNHNS, SASEGT. This CDR3 is built from 14 residues. The junction had 2 bases not matched to a gene; V was cut back by 5 bases and J by 3 bases. CDR3 region: CASSPRGPNEKLFF. The CDR3 DNA sequence: TGTGCCAGCAGTCCCAGGGGGCCTAATGAAAAACTGTTTTTT.

V gene TRBV5-4 combines with J gene TRBJ2-1, with D possibly TRBD1 on 5 matching bases. Germline V gives CDR1 SGHNT, CDR2 YYREEE (reference sequence). The CDR3 is 12 residues long. Trimming shortened V by 0 bases and J by 10 bases, and 8 bases separated the two germline ends. CDR3 loop: CASSLEGVEQFF. CDR3 in DNA: TGTGCCAGCAGCTTGGAAGGGGTCGAGCAGTTCTTC.

This clone was seen a few times. The gene calls are TRBV7-7 and TRBJ2-1; 9 bases map to TRBD2. Germline CDR1 is SSHAT and CDR2 is FNYEAQ (reference sequence). After removal of 5 bases from V and 5 bases from J, the junction contained 7 bases not matched to a gene. The CDR3 has 15 residues. This chain's CDR3 is CASSLTSGTNNEQFF. The CDR3 DNA reads TGTGCCAGCAGCCTGACTAGCGGTACAAACAATGAGCAGTTCTTC.

V usage is TRBV19 and J usage is TRBJ2-7; 7 bases are a match to TRBD2. CDR3 length equals 14 residues. V lost 3 bases, J lost 2 bases, and 4 bases stayed unmatched. Germline V gene sequence: CDR1 LNHDA, CDR2 SQIVND (reference sequence). This chain's CDR3 is CASSISSGTYEQYF. The DNA of the CDR3 is TGTGCCAGTAGTATCTCTAGCGGAACCTACGAGCAGTACTTC.

This clone was detected only once. The chain couples TRBV5-1 to TRBJ2-1; TRBD2 aligns across 7 bases. Looked up from germline, CDR1 is SGHRS and CDR2 is YFSETQ. The CDR3 covers 15 residues. V shed 4 bases, J shed 4 bases, and the junction held 8 bases outside the gene matches. The CDR3 spells CASSGAGDWYNEQFF. CDR3 in DNA: TGCGCCAGCAGCGGGGCGGGAGATTGGTACAATGAGCAGTTCTTC.

This chain uses TRBV7-6 with TRBJ2-7, with 7 bases lining up with TRBD1. After removal of 5 bases from V and 7 bases from J, the junction contained 14 bases not matched to a gene. Germline V gene sequence: CDR1 SGHVS, CDR2 FNYEAQ. The CDR3 consists of 15 residues. The CDR3 loop is CASSLTPKGTAEQYF. For the CDR3, the DNA is TGTGCCAGCAGCCTAACTCCCAAGGGGACAGCTGAGCAGTACTTC.

The rearrangement joins TRBV11-3 to TRBJ2-6; D is unclear. The CDR3 is made up of 17 amino acids. Germline values: CDR1 SGHNT, CDR2 YENEEA. V was cut by 1 base and J by 0 bases, with 10 bases left in between. The CDR3 is CASSLGIRSSGANVLTF. The CDR3 bases are TGTGCCAGCAGCTTAGGCATCCGTAGCTCTGGGGCCAACGTCCTGACTTTC.

J is TRBJ2-7 and V is TRBV7-9; 7 nucleotides agree with TRBD2. The trim removed 7 bases at V and 6 bases at J, leaving 12 bases unmatched. CDR3 length: 14 residues. Germline lookup yields CDR1 SEHNR and CDR2 FQNEAQ (reference sequence). CDR3 sequence reads: CASTHPGLSSEQYF. CDR3 nucleotides: TGTGCCAGCACCCACCCGGGACTATCTTCCGAGCAGTACTTC. Based on the CDR3 plus reference TRBV7-9 and TRBJ2-7, the full variable domain is DTGVSQNPRHKITKRGQNVTFRCDPISEHNRLYWYRQTLGQGPEFLTYFQNEAQLEKSRLLSDRFSAERPKGSFSTLEIQRTEQGDSAMYLCASTHPGLSSEQYFGPGTRLTVT.

This sequence joins TRBV6-5 and TRBJ2-3, with D tentatively TRBD1 (6 bases). Germline V gene lookup returns CDR1 MNHEY and CDR2 SVGAGI. The CDR3 runs 14 residues. V was shortened by 6 bases and J by 2 bases, with 12 bases between the two germline ends. The CDR3 region is CASRRGQITDTQYF. The CDR3 nucleotides read TGTGCCAGCAGGAGGGGACAAATCACAGATACGCAGTATTTT.

In DNA, the CDR3 is TGTGCCAGCAGCCTGCGATCCTACAATGAGCAGTTCTTC. Its protein is CASSLRSYNEQFF. V gene TRBV11-1 combines with J gene TRBJ2-1; D is ambiguous. The CDR3 extends over 13 amino acids. Germline CDR1 is SGHAT and CDR2 is FQDESV (reference sequence). V lost 5 bases and J 1 base, leaving 6 bases between the germline ends.

This rearrangement joins TRBV9 to TRBJ1-4; maybe TRBD1 (6 bases). Trimming cost V 3 bases and J 3 bases, with 15 bases left between them. This CDR3 is built from 16 residues. Germline V gene data show CDR1 as SGDLS and CDR2 as YYNGEE. The CDR3 nucleotides read TGTGCCAGCAGCGCTACGAGGGGGTGGGCTAATGAAAAACTGTTTTTT. Its protein is CASSATRGWANEKLFF.

The gene calls are TRBV7-6 and TRBJ1-5; D remains unclear. CDR3 length equals 12 residues. Trimming took off 5 bases at V and 3 bases at J, with 5 bases between the two ends. Germline CDR1 SGHVS, CDR2 FNYEAQ. The CDR3 DNA reads TGTGCCAGCAGCGAGCCCAATCAGCCCCAGCATTTT. Residues: CASSEPNQPQHF.

The rearrangement uses TRBV5-4 and TRBJ1-1, with 11 bases lining up with TRBD1. The ends lost 4 bases at V and 1 base at J; junction bases unmatched: 3. The CDR3 contains 15 residues. The V gene's germline CDR1 is SGHNT and CDR2 YYREEE (reference sequence). CDR3 nucleotide sequence: TGTGCCAGCAGCCGCGGGACAGGGGGGAACACTGAAGCTTTCTTT. Translating gives CASSRGTGGNTEAFF.

This chain connects TRBV18 to TRBJ1-5; tentative D call: TRBD1 (5 bases). With 0 bases removed from V and 5 bases from J, the gap between germline ends came to 14 bases. Germline V lookup: CDR1 KGHSH, CDR2 LQKENI. The CDR3 is 16 amino acids. CDR3 in amino acids: CASSPPGRADDQPQHF. CDR3 nucleotide sequence: TGTGCCAGCTCACCACCGGGCAGGGCGGATGATCAGCCCCAGCATTTT.

The rearrangement uses TRBV18 and TRBJ2-3; TRBD2 matches 11 bases. The J segment lost 6 bases and the V segment lost 2 bases, leaving 1 base of the junction unmatched. The CDR3 sequence is 14 residues long. Germline CDR1 is KGHSH and CDR2 is LQKENI. CDR3 nucleotides: TGTGCCAGCTCACCAACTAGCGGGAGTGATACGCAGTATTTT. This sequence encodes CASSPTSGSDTQYF.

V usage is TRBV10-2 and J usage is TRBJ2-7, with D perhaps matching TRBD2 (5 bases). CDR3 length: 12 residues. V lost 3 bases, J lost 3 bases, and 6 bases lay in between. Per germline, CDR1 WSHSY and CDR2 SAAADI. This CDR3 is CASSEGLYEQYF. The CDR3 nucleotides are TGCGCCAGCAGTGAAGGACTCTACGAGCAGTACTTC.

Only a few counts were recorded for this clone. The CDR3 region is CASSFSGYGYTF. The CDR3 DNA reads TGTGCCAGCAGCTTTTCAGGGTATGGCTACACCTTC. The V and J genes are TRBV5-5 and TRBJ1-2, with a weak D call TRBD1 (5 bases). This CDR3 is built from 12 residues. Germline CDR1 is SGHKS and CDR2 is YYEKEE (reference sequence). V lost 2 bases and J lost 5, with 7 bases in between.